This TCR beta chain was observed in a study of blood T cells in healthy people across ages. This clonotype was detected a few times. Its antigen is unknown. Germline V CDR1 and CDR2: DFQATT, SNEGSKA (reference sequence). Trimming took 3 bases from V and 3 from J, leaving 12 bases between them. CDR3 length: 14 residues. The study, taken as a whole, reports: For the donors, CMV status was unknown and possibly confounded expanded clonotype changes.

It was with a sample-barcoded 5' primer and a J-beta primer mix that a second PCR of about 7 to 12 cycles was run. CDR3-containing paired-end reads numbering at least 2.5 million came from each sample. TCRdb recomputed calls from the 5' RACE reads with MiXCR, one row per CDR3 protein. The data show approximately 1,000,000 distinct CDR3 sequences, 40% to 50% seen once. The rearrangement joins TRBV20-1 to TRBJ2-1; tentative D call: TRBD2 (6 bases). The clonotype originates from a woman in her sixties in good health. The sequencing input was blood. The CDR3 DNA reads TGCAGTGCTAGTAGACTAGGTTTCTACAATGAGCAGTTCTTC. Translation gives CSASRLGFYNEQFF.